This paragraph reports one T cell receptor (beta chain). This entry comes from a study of shared clonotypes between healthy human individuals. Germline V gene data show CDR1 as SGHNT and CDR2 as YENEEA. The CDR3 runs to 15 residues. The ends lost 5 bases at V and 5 bases at J; junction bases unmatched: 8. Deep was the level at which the assay was run. Using immunoSEQ multiplex PCR, the repertoire was profiled, and TCRdb retains in-frame clones only, with some absent. The sample records about 2 million clones, roughly 94% being singletons. Input material: naive CD4+ T cells sorted from blood. The subset here: CD45RA+ positively selected. The chain joins TRBV11-3 to TRBJ2-5, with TRBD1 matching over 10 bases. The sequence was obtained from a man between 18 and 35 years old in good health. This CDR3 reads CASSLGQGLMETQYF. In DNA form, the CDR3 reads TGTGCCAGCAGCCTGGGACAGGGGCTGATGGAGACCCAGTACTTC.